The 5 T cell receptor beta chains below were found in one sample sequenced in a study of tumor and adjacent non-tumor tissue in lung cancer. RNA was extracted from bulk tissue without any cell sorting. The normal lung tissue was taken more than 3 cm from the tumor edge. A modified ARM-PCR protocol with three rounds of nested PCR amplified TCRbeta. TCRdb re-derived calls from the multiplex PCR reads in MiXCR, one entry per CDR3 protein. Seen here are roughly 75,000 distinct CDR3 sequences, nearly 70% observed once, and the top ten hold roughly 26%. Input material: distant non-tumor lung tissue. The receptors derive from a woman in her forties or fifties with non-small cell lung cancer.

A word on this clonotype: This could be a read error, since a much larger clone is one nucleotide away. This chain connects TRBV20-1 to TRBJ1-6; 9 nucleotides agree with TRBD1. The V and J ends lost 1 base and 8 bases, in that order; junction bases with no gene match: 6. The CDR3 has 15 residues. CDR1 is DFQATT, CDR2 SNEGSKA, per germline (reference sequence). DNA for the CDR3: TGCAGTGCTAGAGCTATAGGGGACAGGGATTCACCCCTCCACTTT. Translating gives CSARAIGDRDSPLHF.

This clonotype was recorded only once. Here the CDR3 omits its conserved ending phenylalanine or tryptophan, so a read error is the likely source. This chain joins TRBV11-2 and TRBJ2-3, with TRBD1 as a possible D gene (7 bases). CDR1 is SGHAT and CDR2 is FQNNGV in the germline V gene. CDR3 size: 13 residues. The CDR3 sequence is CASNGGGADTQYI. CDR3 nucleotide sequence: TGCGCCAGCAACGGAGGGGGCGCAGATACGCAGTATATT.

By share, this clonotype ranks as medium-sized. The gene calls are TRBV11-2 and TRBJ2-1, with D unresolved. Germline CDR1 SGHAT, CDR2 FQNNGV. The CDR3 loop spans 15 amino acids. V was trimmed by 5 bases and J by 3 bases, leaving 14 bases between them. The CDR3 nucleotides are TGTGCCAGCAGCGAAATAGCTCTGCTCTACAATGAGCAGTTCTTC. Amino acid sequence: CASSEIALLYNEQFF.

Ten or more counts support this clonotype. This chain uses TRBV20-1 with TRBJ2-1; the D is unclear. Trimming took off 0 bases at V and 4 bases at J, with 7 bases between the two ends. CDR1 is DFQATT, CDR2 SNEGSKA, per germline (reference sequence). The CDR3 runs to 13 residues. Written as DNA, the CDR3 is TGCAGTGCTAGAGAGGCAGCGTACAATGAGCAGTTCTTC. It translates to CSAREAAYNEQFF.

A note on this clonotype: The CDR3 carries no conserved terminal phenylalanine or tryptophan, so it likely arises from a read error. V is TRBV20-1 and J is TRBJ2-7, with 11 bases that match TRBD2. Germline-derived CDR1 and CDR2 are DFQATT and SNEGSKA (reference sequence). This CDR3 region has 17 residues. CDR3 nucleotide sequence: TGCAGTGTTAGAGACGTAGCGGGAGGGAATTTTGCCTACGAGCAGTACTCC. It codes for CSVRDVAGGNFAYEQYS.